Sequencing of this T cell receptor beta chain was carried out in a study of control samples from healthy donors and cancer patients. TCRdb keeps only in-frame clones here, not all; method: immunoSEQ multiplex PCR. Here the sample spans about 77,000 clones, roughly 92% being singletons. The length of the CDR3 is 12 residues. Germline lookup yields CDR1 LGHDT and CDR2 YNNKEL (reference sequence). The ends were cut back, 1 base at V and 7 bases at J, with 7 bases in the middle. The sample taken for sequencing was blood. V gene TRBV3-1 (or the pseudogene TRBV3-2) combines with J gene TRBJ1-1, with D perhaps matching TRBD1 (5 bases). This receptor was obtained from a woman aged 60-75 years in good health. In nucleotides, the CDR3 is TGTGCCAGCAGCCAAGGGGGGGGTGAAGCTTTCTTT. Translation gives CASSQGGGEAFF.